Below, 22 T cell receptor beta chains from the same sample are listed, as sequenced in a study of T cell clones after liver transplantation. This table comes from immunoSEQ multiplex PCR, and its TCRdb copy is limited to in-frame clones, with some not included. The repertoire includes under 85,000 clones, about 80% of them detected once, and about 0.79% sits in the top ten. The sample in question was CD4+ T cells from blood, obtained 12 months after liver transplant. The receptor set was obtained from a human patient who received a liver transplant. Some T cells may be the graft donor's.

This chain joins TRBV9 and TRBJ2-7, with 8 bases lining up with TRBD2. Germline V gene lookup returns CDR1 SGDLS and CDR2 YYNGEE. V shed 3 bases, J shed 6 bases, and the junction held 11 bases outside the gene matches. The CDR3 is 15 residues long. The DNA for the CDR3 is TGTGCCAGCAGCGCCCATCCGGGACTAGGGAGCGAGCAGTACTTC. It translates to CASSAHPGLGSEQYF.

This clone occurred once. V is TRBV7-2 and J is TRBJ1-3; TRBD1 is a possible D gene (6 bases). Germline CDR1 and CDR2: SGHTA and FQGNSA. V lost 1 base, J lost 3 bases, and 10 bases lay in between. This CDR3 has 15 residues. The CDR3 DNA follows: TGTGCCAGCAGCTTAGTACGACAGGTTGGAAACACCATATATTTT. Translated: CASSLVRQVGNTIYF.

This clone was observed a handful of times. The V gene is TRBV18, the J gene TRBJ1-2; maybe TRBD1 (6 bases). The V and J ends lost 3 bases and 0 bases respectively, with 11 bases between them. The CDR3 is 15 residues long. CDR1 and CDR2 from the germline V gene are KGHSH and LQKENI. The CDR3 DNA sequence: TGTGCCAGCTCACCCGACAGGACTACTAACTATGGCTACACCTTC. It translates to CASSPDRTTNYGYTF.

The rearrangement links TRBV5-6 to TRBJ1-1; D gene uncertain. Germline V gene data show CDR1 as SGHDT and CDR2 as YYEEEE. The V end lost 0 bases, the J end lost 2 bases, and 2 bases lay between the germline ends. The CDR3 is made up of 12 amino acids. The CDR3 spells CASSLVNTEAFF. The DNA of the CDR3 is TGTGCCAGCAGCTTGGTTAACACTGAAGCTTTCTTT.

V usage is TRBV2 and J usage is TRBJ1-5; D call uncertain. V shed 6 bases and J shed 0 bases, with 12 bases lying between them. The CDR3 contains 15 residues. Germline CDR1 and CDR2: SNHLY and FYNNEI. DNA for the CDR3: TGTGCCAGCAGGGGGTGGCAGGTTAGCAATCAGCCCCAGCATTTT. This sequence encodes CASRGWQVSNQPQHF.

The V gene is TRBV6-5, the J gene TRBJ2-7; D assignment may be TRBD1 or TRBD2 (5 bases each). Per germline, CDR1 MNHEY and CDR2 SVGAGI. This CDR3 is 14 amino acids long. Trimming took 9 bases from V and 0 from J, leaving 15 bases between them. CDR3 nucleotides: TGTGCCAGGCCAGGGACCGCGAGCTCCTACGAGCAGTACTTC. Protein: CARPGTASSYEQYF.

V and J are TRBV7-9 and TRBJ1-3; the D is unclear. Trimming took 3 bases from V and 4 from J, leaving 13 bases between them. The CDR3 runs to 15 residues. Germline loops: CDR1 SEHNR, CDR2 FQNEAQ (reference sequence). CDR3 amino acids: CASSFQTRSGNTIYF. CDR3 coding DNA: TGTGCCAGCAGCTTTCAGACCCGGTCAGGAAACACCATATATTTT.

The chain is built from TRBV29-1 and TRBJ1-1; D might be TRBD1 (6 bases). V lost 2 bases and J lost 2, with 21 bases in between. The CDR3 is 17 residues long. Germline V gene sequence: CDR1 SQVTM, CDR2 ANQGSEA. The CDR3 bases are TGCAGCGTTGAATCCCGGAGGAGGGGGGTATCTAACACTGAAGCTTTCTTT. As protein: CSVESRRRGVSNTEAFF.

The chain recombines TRBV11-2 with TRBJ1-1; D call uncertain. The CDR3 consists of 13 residues. Per germline, CDR1 SGHAT and CDR2 FQNNGV. The ends were cut back, 2 bases at V and 1 base at J, with 5 bases in the middle. The CDR3 reads CASSLRGNTEAFF. In DNA, the CDR3 is TGTGCCAGCAGCTTACGGGGGAACACTGAAGCTTTCTTT. Together with reference TRBV11-2 and TRBJ1-1, the CDR3 gives the full variable domain: EAGVAQSPRYKIIEKRQSVAFWCNPISGHATLYWYQQILGQGPKLLIQFQNNGVVDDSQLPKDRFSAERLKGVDSTLKIQPAKLEDSAVYLCASSLRGNTEAFFGQGTRLTVV.

This chain links TRBV10-2 with TRBJ2-7; TRBD2 agrees at 10 bases. The CDR3 extends over 16 amino acids. The J segment lost 4 bases and the V segment lost 3 bases, leaving 9 bases of the junction unmatched. Germline V gives CDR1 WSHSY, CDR2 SAAADI. CDR3 sequence (DNA): TGCGCCAGCAGTGACCCGAGCGGGAGGGTGGGTTACGAGCAGTACTTC. Translation: CASSDPSGRVGYEQYF.

The chain uses TRBV7-8 and TRBJ2-7; D gene ambiguous. Germline values: CDR1 SGHVS, CDR2 FQNEAQ. Trimming pared 2 bases from V and 2 bases from J, leaving 13 bases between. The CDR3 has 15 residues. Here the CDR3 DNA reads TGTGCCAGCAGCTTATGGGCAGTCGACCCCTACGAGCAGTACTTC. Its protein is CASSLWAVDPYEQYF.

V and J are TRBV10-2 and TRBJ1-2; 9 nucleotides agree with TRBD1. V lost 6 bases, J lost 6 bases, and 11 bases stayed unmatched. The CDR3 is 15 amino acids. Germline V gene sequence: CDR1 WSHSY, CDR2 SAAADI. The CDR3 DNA sequence: TGCGCCAGCAGCCGTACAGGGGGCTCCTCCGATGGCTACACCTTC. Translating gives CASSRTGGSSDGYTF.

The V call is TRBV7-9, the J call TRBJ2-1, with a possible D match to TRBD2 (7 bases). The CDR3 contains 19 residues. Trimming left V 4 bases short and J 5 bases short, with 27 bases between. Looked up from germline, CDR1 is SEHNR and CDR2 is FQNEAQ (reference sequence). CDR3 sequence reads: CASSSPQGFGGRGNNEQFF. As DNA, the CDR3 is TGTGCCAGCAGCTCGCCACAGGGTTTTGGGGGGAGGGGGAACAATGAGCAGTTCTTC.

The chain uses TRBV18 and TRBJ2-7; no firm D call. The CDR3 length is 14 residues. Germline V gene sequence: CDR1 KGHSH, CDR2 LQKENI. V lost 6 bases, J lost 6 bases, and 18 bases lay in between. CDR3 coding DNA: TGTGCCAGCTCCACGTTAAGCAGGCAGAGCGAGCAGTACTTC. Translated, it gives CASSTLSRQSEQYF.

The V call is TRBV28, the J call TRBJ2-2; TRBD2 matches 12 bases. From germline, CDR1 is MDHEN and CDR2 SYDVKM. V trimming: 3 bases; J trimming: 2 bases; junction bases outside the gene matches: 7. The CDR3 length is 18 residues. In nucleotides, the CDR3 is TGTGCCAGCAGTTTTTCTAGCGGGAGGGCCGTTAACACCGGGGAGCTGTTTTTT. Its translation is CASSFSSGRAVNTGELFF. Filled out from reference TRBV28 and TRBJ2-2, the complete variable domain reads DVKVTQSSRYLVKRTGEKVFLECVQDMDHENMFWYRQDPGLGLRLIYFSYDVKMKEKGDIPEGYSVSREKKERFSLILESASTNQTSMYLCASSFSSGRAVNTGELFFGEGSRLTVL.

The CDR3: CASSLYRKTQYF. CDR3 bases: TGTGCCAGCAGCTTATACAGGAAGACCCAGTACTTC. V gene TRBV7-3 combines with J gene TRBJ2-5, with D possibly matching TRBD1 (5 bases). The germline V and J ends were trimmed by 2 bases and 6 bases, with 7 bases remaining between them. Germline V gives CDR1 SGHTA, CDR2 FQGTGA. The CDR3 length is 12 residues.

This chain joins TRBV5-1 and TRBJ1-2; 11 bases line up with TRBD1. Germline assignment: CDR1 SGHRS and CDR2 YFSETQ. The CDR3 spans 14 residues. J was trimmed by 3 bases and V by 4 bases; bases with no gene match: 2. CDR3 sequence reads: CASSRDRGDYGYTF. The CDR3 nucleotides are TGCGCCAGCAGCCGGGACAGGGGGGACTATGGCTACACCTTC.

The CDR3 bases are TGCGCCAGCAGCCCTCGGGGCGGGAGCACAGATACGCAGTATTTT. As protein: CASSPRGGSTDTQYF. This rearrangement joins TRBV5-1 to TRBJ2-3; possibly TRBD1 or TRBD2 for D (5 bases each). The CDR3 is 15 amino acids. Trimming cost V 4 bases and J 0 bases, with 12 bases left between them. Germline V gene lookup returns CDR1 SGHRS and CDR2 YFSETQ.

The V call is TRBV11-1, the J call TRBJ2-1; 8 bases match TRBD2. With V trimmed by 5 bases and J by 5 bases, 8 bases remained unmatched. This CDR3 is 15 amino acids long. CDR1 and CDR2 from the germline V gene are SGHAT and FQDESV (reference sequence). The CDR3 is CASSREGLGDNEQFF. CDR3 DNA: TGTGCCAGCAGCCGAGAGGGACTAGGGGACAATGAGCAGTTCTTC. Drawing the rest from reference TRBV11-1 and TRBJ2-1, the complete variable domain is EAEVAQSPRYKITEKSQAVAFWCDPISGHATLYWYRQILGQGPELLVQFQDESVVDDSQLPKDRFSAERLKGVDSTLKIQPAELGDSAMYLCASSREGLGDNEQFFGPGTRLTVL.

This sequence joins TRBV6-4 and TRBJ2-3; 9 nucleotides align to TRBD2. From germline, CDR1 is MRHNA and CDR2 SNTAGT. V lost 5 bases and J lost 3; bases outside the gene matches: 9. The CDR3 is made up of 16 amino acids. The chain's CDR3 is CASSRTPAGGTDTQYF. CDR3 bases: TGTGCCAGCAGTCGAACCCCAGCGGGAGGTACAGATACGCAGTATTTT.

V and J are TRBV19 and TRBJ2-1; 11 bases agree with TRBD1. CDR3 size: 13 residues. J lost 4 bases, V lost 9 bases, and 2 bases had no gene match. Germline V gene data show CDR1 as LNHDA and CDR2 as SQIVND (reference sequence). The CDR3 DNA reads as TGTGCCAGCCGGGACAGGGGGTACAATGAGCAGTTCTTC. Translating gives CASRDRGYNEQFF.

V and J are TRBV14 and TRBJ1-2; D uncertain. Trimming stripped 4 bases from V and 0 bases from J, with 12 bases between. Germline V gene data show CDR1 as SGHDN and CDR2 as FVKESK. This CDR3 region has 15 residues. The CDR3 DNA reads as TGTGCCAGCAGCCTCGGCCGGGGAGCTAACTATGGCTACACCTTC. As protein: CASSLGRGANYGYTF.